This T cell receptor beta chain was identified during a study of OX40 agonist ivuxolimab in advanced cancers. Notes on the study in general: On average, a greater number of expanded clones characterised CD8+ T cells relative to CD4+. In a subset of nonresponders, normalized T-cell clonal expansion was also low. In the 0.1 to 3.0 mg/kg range, CD4+ and CD8+ blood T cells had expanded clonally by week 6.

It was autoimmune disease history or systemic immunosuppression that excluded patients. Only in-frame clones appear in the TCRdb table, and some are missing; sequencing was by immunoSEQ multiplex PCR. The table includes tens of thousands of clones, 84% detected once. The CDR3 has 11 amino acids. Germline CDR1 is SNHLY and CDR2 is FYNNEI. V was cut by 6 bases and J by 6 bases, with 8 bases left in between. Details on this clone: Its specificity is not known.

V gene TRBV2 combines with J gene TRBJ1-1; D is undetermined. This sequence was found in an adult with an advanced solid tumor such as melanoma, head and neck, liver or kidney cancer. Sequencing used CD4+ or CD8+ T cells sorted from blood, obtained in a trial of the OX40 agonist ivuxolimab. CDR3 region: CASSLLAEAFF. CDR3 DNA sequence: TGTGCCAGCAGCCTCCTGGCTGAAGCTTTCTTT.